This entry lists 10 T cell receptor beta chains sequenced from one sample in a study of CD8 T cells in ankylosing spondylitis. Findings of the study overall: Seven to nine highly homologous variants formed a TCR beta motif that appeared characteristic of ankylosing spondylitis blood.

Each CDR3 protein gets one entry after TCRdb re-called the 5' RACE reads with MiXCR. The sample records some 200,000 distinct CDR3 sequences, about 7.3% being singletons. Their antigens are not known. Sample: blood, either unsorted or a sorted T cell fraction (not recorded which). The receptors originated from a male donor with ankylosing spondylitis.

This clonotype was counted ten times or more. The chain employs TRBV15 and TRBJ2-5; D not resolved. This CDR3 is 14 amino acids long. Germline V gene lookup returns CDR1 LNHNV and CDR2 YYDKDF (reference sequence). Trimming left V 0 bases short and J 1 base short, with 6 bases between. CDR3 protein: CATSREQLQETQYF. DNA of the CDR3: TGTGCCACCAGCAGAGAACAACTCCAAGAGACCCAGTACTTC.

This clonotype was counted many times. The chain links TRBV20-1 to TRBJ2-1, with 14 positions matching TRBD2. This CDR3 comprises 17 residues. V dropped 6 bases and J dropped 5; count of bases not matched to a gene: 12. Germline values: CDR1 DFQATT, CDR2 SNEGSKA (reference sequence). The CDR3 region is CSAAGLAGGLVHNEQFF. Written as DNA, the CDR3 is TGCAGTGCCGCTGGACTAGCGGGAGGCTTAGTCCACAATGAGCAGTTCTTC.

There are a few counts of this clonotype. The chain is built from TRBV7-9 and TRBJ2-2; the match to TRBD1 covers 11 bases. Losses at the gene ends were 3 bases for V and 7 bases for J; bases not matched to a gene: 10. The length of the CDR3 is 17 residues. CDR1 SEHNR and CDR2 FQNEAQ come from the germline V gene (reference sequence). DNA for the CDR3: TGTGCCAGCAGCTTCCCTCCGGGACAGGGGGTTTTCGGGGAGCTGTTTTTT. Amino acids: CASSFPPGQGVFGELFF.

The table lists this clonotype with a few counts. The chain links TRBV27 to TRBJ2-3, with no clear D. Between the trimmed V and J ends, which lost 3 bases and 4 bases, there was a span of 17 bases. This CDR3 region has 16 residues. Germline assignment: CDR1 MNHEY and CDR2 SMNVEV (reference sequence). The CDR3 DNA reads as TGTGCCAGCAGTTTCACATCGCCCACCGCCCCAGATACGCAGTATTTT. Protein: CASSFTSPTAPDTQYF.

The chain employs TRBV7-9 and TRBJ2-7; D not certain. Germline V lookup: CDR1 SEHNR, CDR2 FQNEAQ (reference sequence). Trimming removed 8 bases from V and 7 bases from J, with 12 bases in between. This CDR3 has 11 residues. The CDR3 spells CASLDFREQYF. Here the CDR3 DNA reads TGTGCCAGCCTCGACTTTCGGGAGCAGTACTTC.

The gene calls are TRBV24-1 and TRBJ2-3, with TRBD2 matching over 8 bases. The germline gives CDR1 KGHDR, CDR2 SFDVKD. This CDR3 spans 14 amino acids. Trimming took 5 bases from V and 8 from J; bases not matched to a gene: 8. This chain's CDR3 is CATSAPGGDGTQYF. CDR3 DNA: TGTGCCACCAGTGCTCCGGGAGGGGACGGTACGCAGTATTTT.

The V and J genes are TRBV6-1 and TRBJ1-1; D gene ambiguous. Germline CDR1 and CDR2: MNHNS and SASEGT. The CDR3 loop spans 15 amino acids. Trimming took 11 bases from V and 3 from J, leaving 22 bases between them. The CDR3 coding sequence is TGTGCCGTCATCATCCGCCTTTTCCGGGACACTGAAGCTTTCTTT. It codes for CAVIIRLFRDTEAFF.

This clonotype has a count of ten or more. CDR3 loop: CASSLGGGPNEQYF. The CDR3 DNA sequence: TGTGCCAGCAGTTTAGGGGGAGGGCCCAACGAGCAGTACTTC. The V gene is TRBV28, the J gene TRBJ2-7; 7 nucleotides match TRBD2. The ends lost 2 bases at V and 5 bases at J; junction bases unmatched: 6. CDR3 length equals 14 residues. Per the germline V gene, CDR1 is MDHEN and CDR2 is SYDVKM.

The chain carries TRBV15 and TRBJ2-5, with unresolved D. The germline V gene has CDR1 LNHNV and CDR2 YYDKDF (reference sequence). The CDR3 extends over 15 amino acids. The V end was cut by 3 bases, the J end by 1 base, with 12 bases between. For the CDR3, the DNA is TGTGCCACCAGCAGTGTTGGACGGCCCCAAGAGACCCAGTACTTC. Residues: CATSSVGRPQETQYF.

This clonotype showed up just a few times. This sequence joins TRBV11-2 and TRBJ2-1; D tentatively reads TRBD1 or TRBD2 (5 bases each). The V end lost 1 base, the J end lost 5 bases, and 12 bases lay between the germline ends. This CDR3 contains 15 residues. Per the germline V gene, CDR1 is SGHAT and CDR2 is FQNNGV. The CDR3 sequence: CASSLAGGVNNEQFF. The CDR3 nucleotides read TGTGCCAGCAGCTTAGCTGGGGGAGTGAACAATGAGCAGTTCTTC.